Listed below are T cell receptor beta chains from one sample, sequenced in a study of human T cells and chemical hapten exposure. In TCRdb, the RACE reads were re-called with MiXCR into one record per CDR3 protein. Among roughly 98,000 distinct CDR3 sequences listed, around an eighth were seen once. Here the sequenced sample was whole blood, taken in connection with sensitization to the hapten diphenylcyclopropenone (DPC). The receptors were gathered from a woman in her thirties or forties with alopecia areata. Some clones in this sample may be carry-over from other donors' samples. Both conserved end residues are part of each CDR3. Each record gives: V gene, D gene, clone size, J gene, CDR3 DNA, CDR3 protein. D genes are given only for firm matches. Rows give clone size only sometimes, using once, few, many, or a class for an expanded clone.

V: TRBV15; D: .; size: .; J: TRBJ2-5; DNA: TGTGCCACCAGCAGGATGGGAGACAGGCTAGAGACCCAGTACTTC; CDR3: CATSRMGDRLETQYF
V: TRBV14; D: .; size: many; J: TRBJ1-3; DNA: TGTGCCAGCAGCGTGCCAGGGTACAACACCATATATTTT; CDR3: CASSVPGYNTIYF
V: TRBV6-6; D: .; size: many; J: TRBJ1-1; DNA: TGTGCCAGCAGTTACCCCCGCTTGGGGCAGGGAGGTTCTGAAGCTTTCTTT; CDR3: CASSYPRLGQGGSEAFF
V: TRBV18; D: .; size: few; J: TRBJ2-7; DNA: TGTGCCAGCTCACCACCCAACAGGGACCTGTACGAGCAGTACTTC; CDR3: CASSPPNRDLYEQYF
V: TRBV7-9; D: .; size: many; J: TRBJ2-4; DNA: TGTGCCAGCAGCTTGGACAGTGCTGCAAACATTCAGTACTTC; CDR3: CASSLDSAANIQYF
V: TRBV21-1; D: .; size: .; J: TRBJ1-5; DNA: TGTGCCAGCAGCAAACACGGATCTCGGCCCCAGCATTTT; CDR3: CASSKHGSRPQHF
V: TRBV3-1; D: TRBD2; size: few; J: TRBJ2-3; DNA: TGTGCCAGCAGGCTAGCGGGAGGAGATACGCAGTATTTT; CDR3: CASRLAGGDTQYF
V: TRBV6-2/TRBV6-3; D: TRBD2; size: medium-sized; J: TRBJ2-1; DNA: TGTGCCAGCAGCCCCCGGCTAGCGGGAGAAATCGATGAGCAGTTCTTC; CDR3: CASSPRLAGEIDEQFF
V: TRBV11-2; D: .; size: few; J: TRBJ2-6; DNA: TGTGCCAGCAGCTTAGGCGGAACTGGGGCCAACGTCCTGACTTTC; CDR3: CASSLGGTGANVLTF
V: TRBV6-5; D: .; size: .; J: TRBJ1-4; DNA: TGTGCCAGCAGTTATTCCCCGGGGCGGAATGAAAAACTGTTTTTT; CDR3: CASSYSPGRNEKLFF
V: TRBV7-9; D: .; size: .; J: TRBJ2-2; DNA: TGTGCCAGCAGCCCCGGGACCAGGAGTGTCGGGGAGCTGTTTTTT; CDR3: CASSPGTRSVGELFF
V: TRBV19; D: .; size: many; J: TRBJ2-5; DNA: TGTGCCAGTAGTAACCGCGGACGACAGTACCAAGAGACCCAGTACTTC; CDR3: CASSNRGRQYQETQYF
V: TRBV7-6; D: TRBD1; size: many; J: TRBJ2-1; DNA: TGTGCCAGCAGCTTAGCGCACCAGGGGGCCGAGCAGTTCTTC; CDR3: CASSLAHQGAEQFF
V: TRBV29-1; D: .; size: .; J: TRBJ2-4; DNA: TGCAGCGCCGAGGGGGCGGGGTACGGCATTCAGTACTTC; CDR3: CSAEGAGYGIQYF
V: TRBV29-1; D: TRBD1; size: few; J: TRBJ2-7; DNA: TGCAGCGTTGACCCCGGACAGGGTCGGTACGAGCAGTACTTC; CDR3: CSVDPGQGRYEQYF
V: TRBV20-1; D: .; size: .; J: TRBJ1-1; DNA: TGCAGTGCTAAGGTGCCCGGGGTAAGGACTGAAGCTTTCTTT; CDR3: CSAKVPGVRTEAFF
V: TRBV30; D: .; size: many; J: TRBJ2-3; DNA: TGTGCCTGGAGTAACCGTCTAACAGATACGCAGTATTTT; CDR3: CAWSNRLTDTQYF
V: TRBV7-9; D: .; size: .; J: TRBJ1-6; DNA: TGTGCCAGCAGCGCACGACAGGAATATAATTCACCCCTCCACTTT; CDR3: CASSARQEYNSPLHF
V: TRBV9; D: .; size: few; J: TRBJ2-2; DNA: TGTGCCAGCAGCTCGGAGACTAGCACCGGGGAGCTGTTTTTT; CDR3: CASSSETSTGELFF
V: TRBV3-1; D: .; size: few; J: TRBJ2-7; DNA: TGTGCCAGCAGCCAAGGGGCTCGCAACGAGCAGTACTTC; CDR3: CASSQGARNEQYF
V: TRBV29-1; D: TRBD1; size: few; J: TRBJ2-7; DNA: TGCAGCGTAGGGACAGATTCCTACGAGCAGTACTTC; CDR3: CSVGTDSYEQYF
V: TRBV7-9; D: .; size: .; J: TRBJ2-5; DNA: TGTGCCAGCAGCTTTCCACTGGGGTACCAAGAGACCCAGTACTTC; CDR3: CASSFPLGYQETQYF
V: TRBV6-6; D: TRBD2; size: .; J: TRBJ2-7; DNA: TGTGCCAGCAGTTACATCGCGGGAGTTTCCGAGCAGTACTTC; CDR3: CASSYIAGVSEQYF
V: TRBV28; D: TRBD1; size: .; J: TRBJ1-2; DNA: TGTGCCAGCAAGGTGGGGACAGGGGGCTCTGGCTACACCTTC; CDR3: CASKVGTGGSGYTF
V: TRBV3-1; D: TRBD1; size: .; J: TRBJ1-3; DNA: TGTGCCAGCAGCTTGACAGGGTCTGGAAACACCATATATTTT; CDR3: CASSLTGSGNTIYF
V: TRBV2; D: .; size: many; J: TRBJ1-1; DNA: TGTGCCAGCAGTGGGGGATCGAACACTGAAGCTTTCTTT; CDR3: CASSGGSNTEAFF
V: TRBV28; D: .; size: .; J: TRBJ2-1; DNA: TGTGCCAGCAGTTCCGGGCTCGTTGAGCAGTTCTTC; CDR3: CASSSGLVEQFF
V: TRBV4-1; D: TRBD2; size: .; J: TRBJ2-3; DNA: TGCGCCAGCAGCCAGGCGACTAGCCCCCTGCCAGATACGCAGTATTTT; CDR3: CASSQATSPLPDTQYF